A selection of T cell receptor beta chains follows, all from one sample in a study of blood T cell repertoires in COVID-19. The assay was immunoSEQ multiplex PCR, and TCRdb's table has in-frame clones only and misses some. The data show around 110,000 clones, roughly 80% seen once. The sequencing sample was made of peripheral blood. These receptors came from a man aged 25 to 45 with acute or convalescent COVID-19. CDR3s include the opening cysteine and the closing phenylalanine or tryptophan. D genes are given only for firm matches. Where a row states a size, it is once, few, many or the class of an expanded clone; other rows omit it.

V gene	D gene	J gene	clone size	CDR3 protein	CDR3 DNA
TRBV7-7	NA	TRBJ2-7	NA	CASSLGGRHEQYF	TGTGCTAGCAGCTTAGGGGGGCGACACGAGCAGTACTTC
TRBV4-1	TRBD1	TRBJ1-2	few	CASSQVLTGGIYGYTF	TGCGCCAGCAGCCAAGTCTTGACAGGGGGCATCTATGGCTACACCTTC
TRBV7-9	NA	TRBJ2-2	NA	CATGVSGTGELFF	TGTGCCACCGGGGTGTCGGGCACCGGGGAGCTGTTTTTT
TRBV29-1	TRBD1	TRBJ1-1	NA	CSGADRVDTEAFF	TGCAGCGGTGCCGACAGGGTCGACACTGAAGCTTTCTTT
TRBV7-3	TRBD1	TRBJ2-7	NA	CASSPTGTAYEQYF	TGTGCCAGCAGCCCCACGGGGACAGCCTACGAGCAGTACTTC
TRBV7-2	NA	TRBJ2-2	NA	CASSSQGTGTGELFF	TGTGCCAGCAGCTCTCAGGGTACTGGTACCGGGGAGCTGTTTTTT
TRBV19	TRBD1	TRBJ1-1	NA	CASQDRGRAEAFF	TGTGCCAGCCAGGACAGGGGGAGAGCTGAAGCTTTCTTT
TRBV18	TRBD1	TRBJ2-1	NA	CASSQETGTGGLAQFF	TGTGCCAGCTCACAGGAGACCGGGACAGGGGGCCTCGCGCAGTTCTTC
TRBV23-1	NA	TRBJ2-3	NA	CASSLTAAGETYHTDTQYF	TGCGCCAGCAGCCTAACCGCAGCAGGGGAAACTTACCACACAGATACGCAGTATTTT
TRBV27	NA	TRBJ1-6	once	CASSPQGNNSPLHF	TGTGCCAGCAGCCCACAGGGAAATAATTCACCCCTCCACTTT
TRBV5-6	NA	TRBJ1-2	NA	CASSLGQRNYGYTF	TGTGCCAGCAGCTTGGGGCAAAGAAACTATGGCTACACCTTC
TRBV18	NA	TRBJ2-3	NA	CASSPTLASGSTDTQYF	TGTGCCAGCTCACCCACGCTGGCCAGCGGTAGCACAGATACGCAGTATTTT
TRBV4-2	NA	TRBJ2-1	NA	CASSQVERGNEQFF	TGTGCCAGCAGCCAGGTCGAACGAGGCAATGAGCAGTTCTTC